The 32 T cell receptor beta chains given below trace back to one sample, sequenced in a study of Graves' ophthalmopathy and Graves' hyperthyroidism. RNA transcripts were the template, and TCR beta CDR3 regions were amplified from them. First-round RT-PCR used HTBI primers; second-round multiplex PCR followed. TCRdb fed the multiplex PCR reads into MiXCR, producing one record per CDR3 protein. The sample carries approximately 380,000 distinct CDR3 sequences, around a fifth recorded once. The material sequenced was peripheral blood. The source is a woman between 18 and 30 years old with stable Graves' hyperthyroidism.

The gene calls are TRBV6-4 and TRBJ1-1, with TRBD1 identical over 9 bases. This CDR3 is 16 amino acids long. Germline loops: CDR1 MRHNA, CDR2 SNTAGT. The junction had 9 bases not matched to a gene; V was cut back by 2 bases and J by 5 bases. CDR3 loop: CASSDTPGQGGTEAFF. The CDR3, as DNA: TGTGCCAGCAGTGACACGCCGGGACAGGGTGGGACTGAAGCTTTCTTT.

This clonotype was observed many times. This sequence joins TRBV9 and TRBJ2-7; TRBD2 matches 7 bases. With V trimmed by 0 bases and J by 12 bases, 12 bases remained unmatched. Germline CDR1 and CDR2: SGDLS and YYNGEE. The length of the CDR3 is 14 residues. The CDR3 nucleotides are TGTGCCAGCAGCGTAGATGGGGGAGCGGGAAGGTTGTACTTC. Residues: CASSVDGGAGRLYF.

There are many counts of this clonotype. J is TRBJ2-7 and V is TRBV7-3; 8 bases fit TRBD2. There are 13 residues in the CDR3. CDR1 SGHTA and CDR2 FQGTGA come from the germline V gene. The J segment lost 6 bases and the V segment lost 4 bases, leaving 5 bases of the junction unmatched. The chain's CDR3 is CASSWGLDSEQYF. The CDR3 nucleotides are TGTGCCAGCAGCTGGGGACTAGACAGCGAGCAGTACTTC.

This chain joins TRBV7-8 and TRBJ2-7; 9 nucleotides agree with TRBD2. The germline V gene has CDR1 SGHVS and CDR2 FQNEAQ. The length of the CDR3 is 15 residues. Germline trimming cut 5 bases from V and 7 bases from J; bases unmatched to any gene: 12. CDR3 in amino acids: CASSPIAGAQGEQYF. The CDR3 DNA sequence: TGTGCCAGCAGCCCAATAGCGGGGGCCCAGGGGGAGCAGTACTTC.

Ten or more counts support this clonotype. The chain combines TRBV19 with TRBJ1-1; 8 bases map to TRBD1. Germline V CDR1 and CDR2: LNHDA, SQIVND (reference sequence). V shed 4 bases and J 1 base; nucleotides not matched to a gene: 8. The CDR3 sequence is 16 residues long. This chain's CDR3 is CASSKNRGVENTEAFF. DNA for the CDR3: TGTGCCAGTAGTAAAAACAGGGGGGTCGAGAACACTGAAGCTTTCTTT.

Remarks on this clonotype: Being one base from a much bigger clone, this may be a read error. The CDR3 ends on some other residue instead of the conserved phenylalanine or tryptophan, so this is likely a read error. The chain is built from TRBV19 and TRBJ1-5, with D hard to call. CDR3 size: 14 residues. The germline V gene has CDR1 LNHDA and CDR2 SQIVND (reference sequence). Trimming removed 7 bases from V and 1 base from J, with 11 bases in between. In DNA, the CDR3 is TGTGCCAGTACGAGGGTCGAAAGCAATCAGCCCCAGCATTTG. It codes for CASTRVESNQPQHL.

In this sample, this clonotype turned up many times. The rearrangement uses TRBV7-9 and TRBJ2-5, with D possibly being TRBD1 (6 bases). CDR3 length: 15 amino acids. Trimming left V 5 bases short and J 0 bases short, with 13 bases between. Looked up from germline, CDR1 is SEHNR and CDR2 is FQNEAQ (reference sequence). CDR3 bases: TGTGCCAGCAGCATATCAGGGGCTTACCAAGAGACCCAGTACTTC. It specifies CASSISGAYQETQYF.

This clonotype showed up many times. The rearrangement uses TRBV29-1 and TRBJ1-2; 11 positions agree with TRBD1. CDR1 is SQVTM and CDR2 is ANQGSEA in the germline V gene. J was trimmed by 4 bases and V by 7 bases; bases with no gene match: 5. The CDR3 is 13 amino acids. The CDR3 region is CSAGTGGRYGYTF. As DNA, the CDR3 is TGCAGCGCTGGGACAGGGGGACGCTATGGCTACACCTTC.

The sample holds a few counts of this clonotype. This rearrangement joins TRBV28 to TRBJ2-5; D tentatively reads TRBD1 or TRBD2 (5 bases each). This CDR3 region has 15 residues. Trimming removed 5 bases from V and 5 bases from J, with 18 bases in between. Germline-derived CDR1 and CDR2 are MDHEN and SYDVKM. CDR3 in DNA: TGTGCCAGCAGTCACAGGACCGACCGCGGGGAGACCCAGTACTTC. This encodes CASSHRTDRGETQYF. The full variable domain, in which reference TRBV28 and TRBJ2-5 provide the parts outside the CDR3, is DVKVTQSSRYLVKRTGEKVFLECVQDMDHENMFWYRQDPGLGLRLIYFSYDVKMKEKGDIPEGYSVSREKKERFSLILESASTNQTSMYLCASSHRTDRGETQYFGPGTRLLVL.

The chain has TRBV6-5 and TRBJ1-1; D is unresolved. From germline, CDR1 is MNHEY and CDR2 SVGAGI. Trimming left V 1 base short and J 4 bases short, with 10 bases between. The CDR3 extends over 14 amino acids. The CDR3 nucleotides are TGTGCCAGCAGTTACTTTTCGAGTGGCACTGAAGCTTTCTTT. It encodes CASSYFSSGTEAFF.

This clonotype was detected ten times or more. V usage is TRBV11-3 and J usage is TRBJ2-5; 16 bases fit TRBD2. V trimming: 5 bases; J trimming: 5 bases; junction bases outside the gene matches: 8. Germline values: CDR1 SGHNT, CDR2 YENEEA. The CDR3 is 17 residues long. The CDR3 sequence: CASSPGTSGRGRETQYF. The CDR3 nucleotides are TGTGCCAGCAGCCCGGGGACTAGCGGGAGGGGTCGGGAGACCCAGTACTTC.

This clonotype was seen many times. The gene calls are TRBV6-4 and TRBJ2-2; the match to TRBD2 covers 7 bases. This CDR3 region has 16 residues. V lost 0 bases to trimming and J lost 2 bases; unmatched junction nucleotides: 3. The germline CDR1 and CDR2 sequences are MRHNA and SNTAGT. The CDR3 loop reads CASSDSPSGNTGELFF. In nucleotides, the CDR3 is TGTGCCAGCAGTGACTCTCCTAGCGGAAACACCGGGGAGCTGTTTTTT.

For this clonotype: This clone may be a read error of a much larger clone one base away. The V gene is TRBV7-2, the J gene TRBJ1-1; unclear D gene. The V end lost 5 bases, the J end lost 0 bases, and 13 bases lay between the germline ends. CDR1 and CDR2 (germline): SGHTA, FQGNSA. This CDR3 contains 15 residues. The CDR3 DNA reads TGTGCCAGCAGCCCCCGGGCGAGCGTGAACACTGAAGCTTTCTTT. This codes for CASSPRASVNTEAFF.

The sample holds many counts of this clonotype. The chain has TRBV5-1 and TRBJ1-1; D is ambiguous. V was cut by 0 bases and J by 0 bases, with 12 bases left in between. CDR1 and CDR2 (germline): SGHRS, YFSETQ. The CDR3 has 16 amino acids. The CDR3 reads CASSLAPGAVNTEAFF. The CDR3 DNA follows: TGCGCCAGCAGCTTGGCCCCAGGAGCCGTGAACACTGAAGCTTTCTTT.

This clonotype has ten or more counts. This chain uses TRBV28 with TRBJ1-5; a possible D gene is TRBD1 (6 bases). The CDR3 runs 13 residues. Per the germline V gene, CDR1 is MDHEN and CDR2 is SYDVKM. The ends were cut back, 5 bases at V and 4 bases at J, with 9 bases in the middle. DNA of the CDR3: TGTGCCAGCAGTCGGACAGCAAATCAGCCCCAGCATTTT. Translating it yields CASSRTANQPQHF.

This clonotype has ten or more counts. The V call is TRBV5-1, the J call TRBJ1-1; D not resolved. V was pared by 0 bases and J by 0 bases, with 6 bases between. The CDR3 is made up of 14 amino acids. CDR1 is SGHRS, CDR2 YFSETQ, per germline. CDR3 protein: CASSLGYVNTEAFF. CDR3 coding DNA: TGCGCCAGCAGCTTGGGATATGTGAACACTGAAGCTTTCTTT.

Comment on this clonotype: Just one base apart from a much larger clone, this may be a read error. This chain connects TRBV4-3 to TRBJ2-5; 8 bases agree with TRBD1. Germline V gives CDR1 LGHNA, CDR2 YSLEER. CDR3 length: 17 amino acids. The chain's CDR3 is CVSSQDPQGALMETQYF. The CDR3 DNA reads TGCGTCAGCAGCCAAGATCCCCAGGGGGCATTAATGGAGACCCAGTACTTC.

This clonotype came up many times. The chain links TRBV19 to TRBJ2-7; D possibly corresponds to TRBD2 (5 bases). The germline V gene has CDR1 LNHDA and CDR2 SQIVND (reference sequence). Trimming removed 3 bases from V and 6 bases from J, with 9 bases in between. There are 12 residues in the CDR3. CDR3 amino acids: CASSISGVEQYF. DNA of the CDR3: TGTGCCAGTAGTATTTCCGGGGTCGAGCAGTACTTC.

To note about this clonotype: No conserved phenylalanine or tryptophan is present at the end of the CDR3, so a read error is the likely explanation. This chain links TRBV30 with TRBJ1-2; D is perhaps TRBD1 (5 bases). CDR3 length: 12 amino acids. V dropped 8 bases and J dropped 4 bases, with 14 bases sitting between them. Germline V gene lookup returns CDR1 GTSNPN and CDR2 SVGIG (reference sequence). CDR3 DNA sequence: TGTGCCGTCAACAGGTACAGCTATGGCTACACCGTC. This gives the protein CAVNRYSYGYTV.

This clonotype has more than one count but fewer than ten. This may come from a read error, since a much larger clone is one base off. This rearrangement joins TRBV15 to TRBJ2-5, with a weak D call TRBD2 (5 bases). The CDR3 has 14 residues. CDR1 is LNHNV, CDR2 YYDKDF, per germline (reference sequence). The CDR3 DNA sequence: TGTGCCACCAGCAGAGCGGACTTGCTAGAGACCAAGTACTTC. Amino acids: CATSRADLLETKYF.

This clonotype appeared many times. The V gene is TRBV11-2, the J gene TRBJ2-7, with 8 bases fitting TRBD2. The junction had 8 bases not matched to a gene; V was cut back by 2 bases and J by 2 bases. The V gene's germline CDR1 is SGHAT and CDR2 FQNNGV. This CDR3 is 16 amino acids long. The CDR3 DNA follows: TGTGCCAGCAGCTTAAGGGCCGGGGGGGCGACCTACGAGCAGTACTTC. It encodes CASSLRAGGATYEQYF.

The chain has TRBV20-1 and TRBJ1-1; D remains ambiguous. The CDR3 runs to 12 residues. Per germline, CDR1 DFQATT and CDR2 SNEGSKA (reference sequence). V dropped 5 bases and J dropped 0 bases, with 7 bases sitting between them. CDR3 sequence reads: CSAPQLNTEAFF. The CDR3 DNA is TGCAGTGCTCCCCAATTGAACACTGAAGCTTTCTTT.

Ten or more counts support this clonotype. V gene TRBV20-1 combines with J gene TRBJ2-7; 7 nucleotides line up with TRBD2. Germline CDR1 and CDR2: DFQATT and SNEGSKA (reference sequence). Trimming at V came to 0 bases and at J to 2 bases, leaving 7 bases not matched to a gene. The CDR3 is 15 residues long. The CDR3 coding sequence is TGCAGTGCTAGAGAGCCAGCGGGGTTGGCCTACGAGCAGTACTTC. It yields the protein CSAREPAGLAYEQYF.

This clonotype was counted only a few times. The V call is TRBV6-5, the J call TRBJ2-7; 7 bases match TRBD2. This CDR3 region has 15 residues. In germline, CDR1 is MNHEY, CDR2 SVGAGI. With V trimmed by 2 bases and J by 5 bases, 9 bases remained unmatched. The CDR3 DNA follows: TGTGCCAGCAGTTACCGCGCGGGAGCCTCTGACGAGCAGTACTTC. The encoded protein is CASSYRAGASDEQYF.

This clonotype was detected many times. The V gene is TRBV10-3, the J gene TRBJ2-2; tentatively, D is TRBD2 (6 bases). The CDR3 length is 15 residues. With 5 bases removed from V and 5 bases from J, the gap between germline ends came to 15 bases. Germline V gene data show CDR1 as ENHRY and CDR2 as SYGVKD. The CDR3 DNA reads TGTGCCATCAGTCCAGAGAATAGCGGAACCGGGGAGCTGTTTTTT. Translation: CAISPENSGTGELFF.

The count of this clonotype is one. The chain couples TRBV30 to TRBJ2-2; possibly TRBD2 for D (6 bases). The CDR3 is 12 residues long. Per the germline V gene, CDR1 is GTSNPN and CDR2 is SVGIG (reference sequence). The CDR3: CASGDGSGELFF. CDR3 bases: TGTGCTTCTGGGGACGGGAGCGGGGAGCTGTTTTTT.

This clonotype has at least ten counts. The chain employs TRBV19 and TRBJ2-7, with unresolved D. The length of the CDR3 is 13 residues. V lost 4 bases and J 6 bases, leaving 13 bases between the germline ends. Looked up from germline, CDR1 is LNHDA and CDR2 is SQIVND (reference sequence). CDR3 sequence (DNA): TGTGCCAGTAGTACCACGTACGGCGGCGAGCAGTACTTC. Protein product: CASSTTYGGEQYF.

This clonotype was recorded at least ten times. The chain uses TRBV20-1 and TRBJ2-7; no definite D call. Germline loops: CDR1 DFQATT, CDR2 SNEGSKA (reference sequence). V lost 7 bases to trimming and J lost 0 bases, with 7 bases between them. This CDR3 contains 11 residues. The CDR3 loop is CSGESSYEQYF. CDR3 sequence (DNA): TGCAGTGGCGAGAGCTCCTACGAGCAGTACTTC.

Turning to this clonotype: A much more abundant neighbour one base away suggests this may be a read error. The chain uses TRBV20-1 and TRBJ1-5; D unresolved. Germline CDR1 is DFQATT and CDR2 is SNEGSKA (reference sequence). CDR3 length equals 13 residues. This CDR3 is CSARLEGDQPHHF. As DNA, the CDR3 is TGCAGTGCTAGACTCGAGGGCGATCAGCCCCATCATTTT.

J is TRBJ2-2 and V is TRBV5-1, with 10 bases lining up with TRBD2. The CDR3 spans 16 residues. Germline CDR1 reads SGHRS; CDR2 reads YFSETQ. J lost 4 bases, V lost 3 bases, and 6 bases had no gene match. The CDR3 loop reads CASSWRTSGPTGELFF. The CDR3 region has the DNA TGCGCCAGCAGCTGGAGGACTAGCGGACCCACCGGGGAGCTGTTTTTT.

In the case of this clonotype: No conserved phenylalanine or tryptophan ends this CDR3, so it is likely a read error. The rearrangement uses TRBV27 and TRBJ2-2; D not resolved. Germline assignment: CDR1 MNHEY and CDR2 SMNVEV (reference sequence). The CDR3 consists of 11 residues. This chain's CDR3 is CSSSSGGELFV. The CDR3 DNA is TGTTCCAGCAGTTCTGGCGGGGAGCTGTTTGTT.

This clonotype has at least ten counts. V is TRBV5-1 and J is TRBJ1-2, with D possibly being TRBD1 (5 bases). The CDR3 covers 15 residues. Per germline, CDR1 SGHRS and CDR2 YFSETQ. Trimming removed 5 bases from V and 8 bases from J, with 22 bases in between. The CDR3: CASSPARLGLLGYTF. Written as DNA, the CDR3 is TGCGCCAGCAGTCCGGCGCGCTTGGGGCTATTAGGCTACACCTTC.